The TCR beta chain under discussion was sequenced for a study of blood T cell repertoires in COVID-19. Across the whole study: COVID-19 samples collected from the United States, Italy and Spain covered acute and convalescent phases.

In the original processing: Amplifying reference gene primers gave estimates of nucleated cell counts. The assay was immunoSEQ multiplex PCR, and TCRdb's table has in-frame clones only and misses some. V and J calls and clone size are given by that table; D and trimming were obtained from the DNA. The sample carries 180,000 or so clones, around 82% recorded once. Per germline, CDR1 GTSNPN and CDR2 SVGIG (reference sequence). This CDR3 region has 11 residues. V was shortened by 7 bases and J by 6 bases, with 12 bases between the two germline ends. The rearrangement links TRBV30 to TRBJ1-2, with a possible D match to TRBD1 (6 bases). This sequence was found in a human donor with acute or convalescent COVID-19. The donor label of this sample is uncertain. Material for sequencing was peripheral blood. The DNA for the CDR3 is TGTGCCTCCTCGACAGGCCATGGCTACACCTTC. It yields the protein CASSTGHGYTF.